The sequence of this T cell receptor (beta chain) was determined in a study of blood T cell repertoires in COVID-19. In the study overall: The study drew acute and convalescent COVID-19 samples from the United States, Italy and Spain.

Authors' processing steps: Counts of nucleated cells, estimated from reference gene primer amplification, were obtained. Measured with immunoSEQ multiplex PCR; TCRdb has only the in-frame clones, and not every one. V and J calls and clone size come straight from that table; D and trimming were deduced from the DNA. The data show 50,000 to 65,000 clones, with approximately 85% seen just once and 3.5% held by the top ten. The CDR3 runs to 15 residues. Germline assignment: CDR1 SGHNT and CDR2 YYREEE (reference sequence). Trimming took 5 bases from V and 7 from J; bases not matched to a gene: 8. The clonotype originates from a man between 45 and 60 years old with active COVID-19. The chain is built from TRBV5-4 and TRBJ1-4; 10 bases fit TRBD1. The sequencing sample was made of peripheral blood. In nucleotides, the CDR3 is TGTGCCAGCAGTCCTGGCGGACAGGGGGGTGAAAAACTGTTTTTT. Translated, it gives CASSPGGQGGEKLFF.